These 21 T cell receptor beta chains were all obtained from the same sample, sequenced in a study of tumor-infiltrating lymphocytes in localized non-small cell lung cancer. TCRdb's copy holds only in-frame clones and misses some; the assay was immunoSEQ multiplex PCR. The data hold 15,000 to 20,000 clones, with 65% to 85% observed a single time. Sequenced: lung tumor tissue. These receptors were obtained from a human donor with non-small cell lung cancer.

This clone appeared a single time. The chain links TRBV5-1 to TRBJ2-5; 7 bases align to TRBD1. Trimming removed 0 bases from V and 2 bases from J; junction bases left unmatched: 7. The CDR3 is 16 amino acids. CDR1 is SGHRS and CDR2 is YFSETQ in the germline V gene. In nucleotides, the CDR3 is TGCGCCAGCAGCTTGGGGGGGACAGCCAAACAAGAGACCCAGTACTTC. It yields the protein CASSLGGTAKQETQYF. Full variable domain (outside the CDR3, taken from reference TRBV5-1 and TRBJ2-5): KAGVTQTPRYLIKTRGQQVTLSCSPISGHRSVSWYQQTPGQGLQFLFEYFSETQRNKGNFPGRFSGRQFSNSRSEMNVSTLELGDSALYLCASSLGGTAKQETQYFGPGTRLLVL.

The rearrangement uses TRBV4-1 and TRBJ2-7; 13 bases line up with TRBD2. Looked up from germline, CDR1 is MGHRA and CDR2 is YSYEKL. The CDR3 spans 18 residues. Trimming at V came to 4 bases and at J to 0 bases, leaving 9 bases not matched to a gene. CDR3 protein: CASSPTSGGAVFSYEQYF. CDR3 DNA: TGCGCCAGCAGCCCCACTAGCGGGGGGGCCGTATTCTCCTACGAGCAGTACTTC.

This clone has just one count. The rearrangement links TRBV2 to TRBJ1-2; no clear D. This CDR3 is 14 amino acids long. Looked up from germline, CDR1 is SNHLY and CDR2 is FYNNEI. With 2 bases removed from V and 4 bases from J, the gap between germline ends came to 11 bases. The DNA of the CDR3 is TGTGCCAGCAGTGAATGGTCGGGGAGCTATGGCTACACCTTC. Protein: CASSEWSGSYGYTF.

This chain links TRBV29-1 with TRBJ1-2; D may be TRBD1 (5 bases). The V gene's germline CDR1 is SQVTM and CDR2 ANQGSEA. The CDR3 covers 12 residues. V gave up 7 bases and J gave up 6 bases, with 15 bases separating them. CDR3 coding DNA: TGCAGCGCCCTGGAGCCGGGGGATGGCTACACCTTC. Translated: CSALEPGDGYTF.

The chain links TRBV7-8 to TRBJ1-5; 8 bases line up with TRBD1. Trimming cost V 5 bases and J 5 bases; bases outside gene matches: 5. The CDR3 is 14 residues long. The germline CDR1 and CDR2 sequences are SGHVS and FQNEAQ. CDR3 sequence reads: CASSPQGAHQPQHF. CDR3 coding DNA: TGTGCCAGCAGCCCCCAGGGGGCTCATCAGCCCCAGCATTTT.

This sequence joins TRBV18 and TRBJ1-3, with D possibly matching TRBD1 (5 bases). The V and J ends lost 2 bases and 4 bases respectively, with 15 bases between them. Germline assignment: CDR1 KGHSH and CDR2 LQKENI. This CDR3 is 16 amino acids long. The CDR3: CASSPKIRESGNTIYF. The CDR3 DNA reads TGTGCCAGCTCACCAAAGATCAGGGAATCGGGAAACACCATATATTTT.

The chain uses TRBV27 and TRBJ1-2; TRBD1 matches at 7 bases. J lost 4 bases, V lost 5 bases, and 13 bases had no gene match. Germline CDR1 MNHEY, CDR2 SMNVEV (reference sequence). The CDR3 sequence is 16 residues long. The CDR3 here is CASSQDPPGQIYGYTF. CDR3 DNA: TGTGCCAGCAGTCAGGATCCGCCGGGACAGATCTATGGCTACACCTTC.

The chain uses TRBV12-5 and TRBJ1-3; D ambiguous. Germline assignment: CDR1 LGHNT and CDR2 FRNRAP. The CDR3 has 14 residues. Trimming left V 5 bases short and J 1 base short, with 9 bases between. CDR3 sequence (DNA): TGTGCTAGTGGTCTCGGGGTTTCTGGAAACACCATATATTTT. This gives the protein CASGLGVSGNTIYF.

This clone was recorded once. The chain has TRBV4-1 and TRBJ1-4; D is possibly TRBD1 (6 bases). CDR1 MGHRA and CDR2 YSYEKL come from the germline V gene. V lost 2 bases to trimming and J lost 11 bases, with 24 bases between them. The CDR3 has 17 residues. The CDR3: CASSQSETLGGAVKLFF. CDR3 DNA sequence: TGCGCCAGCAGCCAATCCGAGACGTTGGGGGGCGCGGTGAAACTGTTTTTT.

V and J are TRBV10-2 and TRBJ1-4; TRBD1 might be the D (5 bases). Trimming shortened V by 2 bases and J by 5 bases, and 18 bases separated the two germline ends. CDR3 size: 17 residues. CDR1 and CDR2 (germline): WSHSY, SAAADI. This CDR3 is CASSEGFRDLGNEKLFF. Here the CDR3 DNA reads TGCGCCAGCAGTGAGGGGTTTCGGGACCTAGGGAATGAAAAACTGTTTTTT.

V usage is TRBV9 and J usage is TRBJ2-1, with unresolved D. The CDR3 has 15 amino acids. Germline V gene sequence: CDR1 SGDLS, CDR2 YYNGEE. V was cut by 4 bases and J by 1 base, with 12 bases left in between. The CDR3 sequence is CASSPQSESYNEQFF. The CDR3 DNA reads TGTGCCAGCAGCCCCCAGAGCGAGTCCTACAATGAGCAGTTCTTC.

The chain has TRBV11-2 and TRBJ2-1; D gene unclear. The CDR3 loop spans 17 amino acids. Germline V gene sequence: CDR1 SGHAT, CDR2 FQNNGV. Trimming removed 0 bases at V and 0 bases at J, with 12 bases between. CDR3 DNA sequence: TGTGCCAGCAGCTTAGATTCGCGGAGAACCTCCTACAATGAGCAGTTCTTC. It yields the protein CASSLDSRRTSYNEQFF.

The chain couples TRBV9 to TRBJ2-1, with D perhaps matching TRBD1 or TRBD2 (5 bases each). The CDR3 is 13 residues long. Between the trimmed V and J ends, which lost 0 bases and 9 bases, there was a span of 10 bases. The germline V gene has CDR1 SGDLS and CDR2 YYNGEE. The CDR3 loop reads CASSVDIGTEQFF. CDR3 coding DNA: TGTGCCAGCAGCGTAGACATCGGGACTGAGCAGTTCTTC.

CDR3 nucleotides: TGTGCCACCAGCCGGACCGGACAGGGAGTAGAACTGTTTTTT. It yields the protein CATSRTGQGVELFF. The chain combines TRBV15 with TRBJ1-4; TRBD1 aligns across 8 bases. The germline V gene encodes CDR1 LNHNV and CDR2 YYDKDF (reference sequence). The CDR3 is 14 residues long. V lost 5 bases, J lost 12 bases, and 11 bases stayed unmatched. Together with reference TRBV15 and TRBJ1-4, the CDR3 gives the full variable domain: DAMVIQNPRYQVTQFGKPVTLSCSQTLNHNVMYWYQQKSSQAPKLLFHYYDKDFNNEADTPDNFQSRRPNTSFCFLDIRSPGLGDTAMYLCATSRTGQGVELFFGSGTQLSVL.

The chain is built from TRBV5-1 and TRBJ1-2; no firm D call. V was pared by 0 bases and J by 2 bases, with 11 bases between. CDR3 length: 15 residues. From germline, CDR1 is SGHRS and CDR2 YFSETQ. This CDR3 reads CASSLDDRRNYGYTF. The DNA of the CDR3 is TGCGCCAGCAGCTTGGACGATCGGCGAAACTATGGCTACACCTTC.

The gene calls are TRBV19 and TRBJ1-5, with TRBD1 matching 7 bases. Germline values: CDR1 LNHDA, CDR2 SQIVND (reference sequence). This CDR3 has 15 residues. The V and J ends lost 1 base and 3 bases, in that order; junction bases with no gene match: 3. As DNA, the CDR3 is TGTGCCAGTAGTATAGGACAGGGCTTCAATCAGCCCCAGCATTTT. This translates into CASSIGQGFNQPQHF. Filled out from reference TRBV19 and TRBJ1-5, the complete variable domain reads DGGITQSPKYLFRKEGQNVTLSCEQNLNHDAMYWYRQDPGQGLRLIYYSQIVNDFQKGDIAEGYSVSREKKESFPLTVTSAQKNPTAFYLCASSIGQGFNQPQHFGDGTRLSIL.

This clone was picked up one time. V gene TRBV30 combines with J gene TRBJ2-2; D call uncertain. Deletions cut 3 bases from V and 2 bases from J, with 4 bases between. The V gene's germline CDR1 is GTSNPN and CDR2 SVGIG (reference sequence). The CDR3 sequence is 12 residues long. The chain's CDR3 is CAWRPNTGELFF. The CDR3 bases are TGTGCCTGGAGACCTAACACCGGGGAGCTGTTTTTT.

The chain carries TRBV6-6 and TRBJ1-1; 9 bases are a match to TRBD1. Trimming at V came to 6 bases and at J to 2 bases, leaving 7 bases not matched to a gene. The germline V gene has CDR1 MNHNY and CDR2 SVGAGI (reference sequence). The CDR3 spans 15 residues. Here the CDR3 reads CASRFRTGVNTEAFF. CDR3 in DNA: TGTGCCAGCAGATTCCGGACAGGGGTTAACACTGAAGCTTTCTTT.

This clone was observed once. This chain joins TRBV9 and TRBJ1-4, with 9 bases that match TRBD1. The CDR3 loop spans 15 amino acids. J gave up 8 bases and V 3 bases, and 8 bases lay outside the gene matches. Per germline, CDR1 SGDLS and CDR2 YYNGEE. This CDR3 is CASSATGTGTEKLFF. The DNA of the CDR3 is TGTGCCAGCAGCGCGACCGGGACAGGGACGGAAAAACTGTTTTTT.

The chain has TRBV2 and TRBJ2-7, with TRBD1 identical over 7 bases. Losses at the gene ends were 5 bases for V and 1 base for J; bases not matched to a gene: 8. The CDR3 is made up of 15 amino acids. CDR1 is SNHLY and CDR2 is FYNNEI in the germline V gene. CDR3 sequence reads: CASSLPGQSSYEQYF. Here the CDR3 DNA reads TGTGCCAGCAGTCTTCCGGGACAGAGTTCCTACGAGCAGTACTTC. Drawing the rest from reference TRBV2 and TRBJ2-7, the complete variable domain is EPEVTQTPSHQVTQMGQEVILRCVPISNHLYFYWYRQILGQKVEFLVSFYNNEISEKSEIFDDQFSVERPDGSNFTLKIRSTKLEDSAMYFCASSLPGQSSYEQYFGPGTRLTVT.

The chain joins TRBV6-6 to TRBJ2-7; the match to TRBD1 covers 7 bases. Germline CDR1 is MNHNY and CDR2 is SVGAGI (reference sequence). The V gene end was trimmed by 2 bases and the J gene end by 4 bases; junction bases not matched to a gene: 5. The CDR3 is 14 amino acids. For the CDR3, the DNA is TGTGCCAGCAGTTACCACAGGGGTCAATACGAGCAGTACTTC. It yields the protein CASSYHRGQYEQYF.